This TCR beta chain emerged from a study of T cell responses to AZD1222 COVID-19 vaccine. The study's findings and limits: The study reported that nearly half of spike-specific TCRs target unmutated variant regions. Elevations in Spike-specific TCR breadth and depth followed administration of two AZD1222 doses. Repertoires were obtained only post-peak T cell response.

Method: immunoSEQ multiplex PCR; TCRdb's copy keeps in-frame clones and lacks some. The sample consists of about 100,000 clones, 70% to 90% of them appearing once. A note on this clone: The antigen remains undetermined.

The V gene end was trimmed by 1 base and the J gene end by 2 bases; junction bases not matched to a gene: 7. CDR1 and CDR2 from the germline V gene are MGHRA and YSYEKL. This CDR3 is 17 amino acids long. Investigators merged groups given second doses at roughly 4 or roughly 12 weeks. The sequence was obtained from an adult who received the AZD1222 COVID-19 vaccine. The rearrangement links TRBV4-1 to TRBJ2-2, with TRBD2 identical over 7 bases. This specimen consisted of peripheral blood, obtained 28 days after the second AZD1222 dose. The CDR3 protein is CASSQVPGGANTGELFF. CDR3 nucleotides: TGCGCCAGCAGCCAAGTGCCGGGGGGTGCTAACACCGGGGAGCTGTTTTTT.